The T cell receptor (beta chain) under discussion was sequenced for a study of PD-L1 blockade in urothelial cancer. For the study at large: Blood was subjected to analysis at 3 weeks (second dose) and 6 weeks following treatment start.

As concerns this clone: The antigen is undetermined.

General study findings and limits: Pretreatment clonality of the blood TCR repertoire below the median was predictive of superior survival. At the 3-week point, tumor-associated blood clones expanded more in durable-benefit patients.

Patients presented with locally advanced or metastatic urothelial carcinoma. The CDR3 runs 12 residues. Germline CDR1 is SGHRS and CDR2 is YFSETQ. V was trimmed by 7 bases and J by 7 bases, leaving 14 bases between them. TCRdb's copy holds only in-frame clones and misses some; the assay was immunoSEQ multiplex PCR. The data contain more than 45,000 clones, about nine tenths of them singletons. The sequence was obtained from an elderly man with urothelial cancer. Sequencing was performed on PBMCs, taken around atezolizumab (anti-PD-L1) treatment. The V call is TRBV5-1, the J call TRBJ2-5, with D tentatively TRBD1 (6 bases). The CDR3 sequence is CASDRPSGTQYF. In nucleotides, the CDR3 is TGCGCCAGCGACAGGCCCTCCGGGACCCAGTACTTC.